Listed here are 27 T cell receptor beta chains from one sample, sequenced in a study of CD8 T cells in ankylosing spondylitis (dated by TCRdb to the late 2010s). The research as a whole found: A TCR beta motif of several highly homologous amino acid variants appeared characteristic of blood from ankylosing spondylitis patients.

These receptors are not linked to any known antigen. Receptors were amplified or captured by 5' RACE. The instrument given in TCRdb is Illumina HiSeq 2500. TCRdb reanalyzed the raw reads on its own, using fastp at Q25 for trimming and MiXCR for clone calling, and kept in-frame beta chains. Entries that share a CDR3 protein sequence are merged under the most common genes and DNA. The sample table contains 200,000 to 250,000 distinct CDR3 sequences; only one count was recorded for approximately 20% of them. The top ten clonotypes cover roughly 42% of the sample. Sequences were obtained from blood, either unsorted or a sorted T cell fraction (not recorded which). The receptor set was obtained from a male donor with ankylosing spondylitis.

This clonotype was counted between two and nine times. V usage is TRBV4-3 and J usage is TRBJ2-7; tentative D call: TRBD1 (6 bases). CDR1 and CDR2 (germline): LGHNA, YSLEER. There are 15 residues in the CDR3. Trimming removed 0 bases at V and 4 bases at J, with 13 bases between. CDR3 in amino acids: CASSQDRLGQYEQYF. In DNA, the CDR3 is TGCGCCAGCAGCCAAGATCGATTAGGACAGTACGAGCAGTACTTC.

This clonotype was counted ten times or more. For the CDR3, the DNA is TGTGCCAGCGAGACAGCGAACACCGGGGAGCTGTTTTTT. Amino acids: CASETANTGELFF. This chain links TRBV6-2 or TRBV6-3 with TRBJ2-2; D is possibly TRBD1 (5 bases). Trimming took off 8 bases at V and 0 bases at J, with 7 bases between the two ends. CDR1 and CDR2 from the germline V gene are MNHEY and SVGEGT. The CDR3 covers 13 residues.

V and J are TRBV7-8 and TRBJ2-5; no clear D gene. The CDR3 consists of 14 residues. Germline lookup yields CDR1 SGHVS and CDR2 FQNEAQ. With 1 base removed from V and 5 bases from J, the gap between germline ends came to 11 bases. As DNA, the CDR3 is TGTGCCAGCAGCTTAGTGCAGACTTTGGAGACCCAGTACTTC. This translates into CASSLVQTLETQYF.

This clonotype was seen at least ten times. The chain links TRBV3-1 to TRBJ2-7; D not certain. CDR1 and CDR2 from the germline V gene are LGHDT and YNNKEL (reference sequence). Trimming removed 1 base at V and 1 base at J, with 2 bases between. The CDR3 runs to 12 residues. This CDR3 reads CASSQGSYEQYF. The CDR3 coding sequence is TGTGCCAGCAGCCAAGGGTCCTACGAGCAGTACTTC.

This clonotype was recorded a few times. V is TRBV7-8 and J is TRBJ1-2; no reliable D call. V lost 1 base to trimming and J lost 8 bases, with 23 bases between them. This CDR3 is built from 17 residues. Germline-derived CDR1 and CDR2 are SGHVS and FQNEAQ. In nucleotides, the CDR3 is TGTGCCAGCAGCTTAGTGCCCCGGCCAGAACCCCCTAAGGGCTACACCTTC. Encoded protein: CASSLVPRPEPPKGYTF.

The rearrangement links TRBV4-3 to TRBJ2-3; D call uncertain. Trimming left V 3 bases short and J 0 bases short, with 10 bases between. Germline V CDR1 and CDR2: LGHNA, YSLEER. The CDR3 is 15 residues long. CDR3 loop: CASSQELSSTDTQYF. CDR3 DNA sequence: TGCGCCAGCAGCCAGGAACTCTCTAGCACAGATACGCAGTATTTT.

This clonotype has more than one count but fewer than ten. The chain recombines TRBV5-1 with TRBJ1-1; D is unresolved. The CDR3 totals 16 residues. V gave up 0 bases and J gave up 2 bases, with 14 bases separating them. Germline loops: CDR1 SGHRS, CDR2 YFSETQ. The CDR3 DNA is TGCGCCAGCAGCTTGGCCTCTGGGGTCGGCAACACTGAAGCTTTCTTT. Residues: CASSLASGVGNTEAFF.

This clonotype has just a few counts. The J gene is TRBJ1-5, the V gene TRBV30; no clear D. The V and J ends lost 0 bases and 7 bases respectively, with 7 bases between them. From germline, CDR1 is GTSNPN and CDR2 SVGIG (reference sequence). This CDR3 has 12 amino acids. CDR3 amino acids: CAWSVYRQPQHF. DNA of the CDR3: TGTGCCTGGAGTGTTTACCGGCAGCCCCAGCATTTT.

The V call is TRBV27, the J call TRBJ1-1; 7 bases are shared with TRBD1. The ends lost 5 bases at V and 1 base at J; junction bases unmatched: 4. This CDR3 is 14 amino acids long. From germline, CDR1 is MNHEY and CDR2 SMNVEV (reference sequence). The CDR3 region has the DNA TGTGCCAGCAGTAACAGGGGCGGGAACACTGAAGCTTTCTTT. The encoded protein is CASSNRGGNTEAFF.

The V and J genes are TRBV2 and TRBJ2-5; D remains unclear. V gave up 4 bases and J gave up 2 bases, with 11 bases separating them. This CDR3 has 14 amino acids. Per germline, CDR1 SNHLY and CDR2 FYNNEI. Here the CDR3 reads CASSVWELQETQYF. The CDR3 DNA reads TGTGCCAGCAGTGTTTGGGAACTACAAGAGACCCAGTACTTC.

The sample holds a few counts of this clonotype. This rearrangement joins TRBV9 to TRBJ2-3; a possible D gene is TRBD1 (6 bases). The germline V gene has CDR1 SGDLS and CDR2 YYNGEE. V was shortened by 3 bases and J by 2 bases, with 13 bases between the two germline ends. The CDR3 runs 15 residues. In DNA form, the CDR3 reads TGTGCCAGCAGCGACGGGACATCCCACACAGATACGCAGTATTTT. Its protein product is CASSDGTSHTDTQYF.

There are a few counts of this clonotype. Here the CDR3 DNA reads TGTGCCAGCAGCTTGAGCGGGAGGGCCCATGAGCAGTTCTTC. Protein product: CASSLSGRAHEQFF. The chain recombines TRBV7-9 with TRBJ2-1; 10 positions match TRBD2. CDR3 length: 14 residues. V dropped 3 bases and J dropped 8; count of bases not matched to a gene: 4. Germline CDR1 is SEHNR and CDR2 is FQNEAQ (reference sequence).

This clonotype was found many times. For the CDR3, the DNA is TGCGCCAGCAGCCCCGGGACTAGCGGGGCAGATACGCAGTATTTT. Translation: CASSPGTSGADTQYF. V and J are TRBV5-1 and TRBJ2-3, with TRBD2 matching over 13 bases. V gave up 4 bases and J gave up 4 bases; unmatched junction bases: 3. Germline CDR1 reads SGHRS; CDR2 reads YFSETQ. The CDR3 has 15 residues. Drawing the rest from reference TRBV5-1 and TRBJ2-3, the complete variable domain is KAGVTQTPRYLIKTRGQQVTLSCSPISGHRSVSWYQQTPGQGLQFLFEYFSETQRNKGNFPGRFSGRQFSNSRSEMNVSTLELGDSALYLCASSPGTSGADTQYFGPGTRLTVL.

Only a few counts were recorded for this clonotype. The chain's CDR3 is CASSLGGGIAKNIQYF. The CDR3 DNA is TGTGCCAGCAGCTTAGGGGGCGGTATAGCCAAAAACATTCAGTACTTC. The rearrangement uses TRBV7-8 and TRBJ2-4, with a weak D call TRBD1 (5 bases). Germline assignment: CDR1 SGHVS and CDR2 FQNEAQ. The V end was cut by 1 base, the J end by 0 bases, with 10 bases between. CDR3 length: 16 residues. Full variable domain (remainder filled in from reference TRBV7-8 and TRBJ2-4): GAGVSQSPRYKVAKRGQDVALRCDPISGHVSLFWYQQALGQGPEFLTYFQNEAQLDKSGLPSDRFFAERPEGSVSTLKIQRTQQEDSAVYLCASSLGGGIAKNIQYFGAGTRLSVL.

This chain connects TRBV4-1 to TRBJ2-1; either TRBD1 or TRBD2 may fit D (5 bases each). Trimming stripped 5 bases from V and 4 bases from J, with 12 bases between. CDR1 is MGHRA, CDR2 YSYEKL, per germline. The CDR3 extends over 14 amino acids. As DNA, the CDR3 is TGCGCCAGCAGCTCGGGACCCAGTTACAATGAGCAGTTCTTC. Its translation is CASSSGPSYNEQFF.

The V gene is TRBV11-3, the J gene TRBJ2-7; D is ambiguous. The CDR3 consists of 15 residues. Looked up from germline, CDR1 is SGHNT and CDR2 is YENEEA. Trimming took off 4 bases at V and 7 bases at J, with 20 bases between the two ends. As DNA, the CDR3 is TGTGCCAGCAGCTCCACACGAGAAAACCGCTATGAGCAGTACTTC. This encodes CASSSTRENRYEQYF.

This clonotype was seen at least ten times. This chain links TRBV12-3 or TRBV12-4 with TRBJ1-1; D not resolved. The CDR3 contains 13 residues. V lost 1 base and J 4 bases, leaving 7 bases between the germline ends. The CDR3 nucleotides are TGTGCCAGCAGTTTAGGCACAGCCACTGAAGCTTTCTTT. Translated, it gives CASSLGTATEAFF.

The chain links TRBV7-8 to TRBJ1-5, with D tentatively TRBD1 (6 bases). Trimming took 1 base from V and 4 from J, leaving 14 bases between them. CDR3 length: 16 residues. Germline CDR1 reads SGHVS; CDR2 reads FQNEAQ. The CDR3 is CASSLVSWQGNQPQHF. In DNA form, the CDR3 reads TGTGCCAGCAGCTTAGTTTCGTGGCAGGGGAATCAGCCCCAGCATTTT.

This chain links TRBV10-2 with TRBJ1-1; D remains unclear. Germline V CDR1 and CDR2: WSHSY, SAAADI. V lost 0 bases and J 6 bases, leaving 8 bases between the germline ends. The CDR3 is 13 amino acids. The CDR3 is CASSESIGSEAFF. CDR3 nucleotides: TGCGCCAGCAGTGAGTCGATTGGTTCTGAAGCTTTCTTT.

This clonotype was seen more than once but under ten times. The chain joins TRBV4-1 to TRBJ2-3, with TRBD2 matching over 7 bases. The trim removed 4 bases at V and 2 bases at J, leaving 6 bases unmatched. This CDR3 contains 15 residues. The germline V gene has CDR1 MGHRA and CDR2 YSYEKL. The CDR3 sequence: CASSRGGHLTDTQYF. The CDR3 DNA is TGCGCCAGCAGCCGGGGAGGGCACCTCACAGATACGCAGTATTTT.

This clonotype has a handful of counts. V is TRBV5-1 and J is TRBJ2-7; maybe TRBD1 (5 bases). V lost 4 bases and J lost 2, with 10 bases in between. This CDR3 spans 13 amino acids. Germline loops: CDR1 SGHRS, CDR2 YFSETQ. CDR3 loop: CASSPRQTYEQYF. DNA for the CDR3: TGCGCCAGCAGCCCCCGACAGACCTACGAGCAGTACTTC.

This clonotype has at least ten counts. The chain is built from TRBV12-3 or TRBV12-4 and TRBJ2-2, with a weak D call TRBD2 (5 bases). CDR3 length equals 11 residues. Trimming took off 6 bases at V and 7 bases at J, with 6 bases between the two ends. The CDR3 loop is CASSRDGELFF. The CDR3 nucleotides read TGTGCCAGCAGCCGGGACGGGGAGCTGTTTTTT.

The sample holds a few counts of this clonotype. The rearrangement joins TRBV4-3 to TRBJ1-5; 7 bases are shared with TRBD1. Germline V gene sequence: CDR1 LGHNA, CDR2 YSLEER. With V trimmed by 0 bases and J by 5 bases, 1 base remained unmatched. CDR3 length: 14 amino acids. DNA of the CDR3: TGCGCCAGCAGCCAAGAAGGGGGCTATCAGCCCCAGCATTTT. Its translation is CASSQEGGYQPQHF.

Here the CDR3 DNA reads TGCGCCAGCAGCTGGAGAGCGGGAGGCTACGAGCAGTACTTC. The encoded protein is CASSWRAGGYEQYF. The chain couples TRBV5-1 to TRBJ2-7; 9 bases fit TRBD2. The CDR3 contains 14 residues. CDR1 is SGHRS and CDR2 is YFSETQ in the germline V gene. V was clipped by 3 bases and J by 3 bases; unmatched bases: 4.

This clonotype was seen a handful of times. The chain has TRBV20-1 and TRBJ1-1; D not certain. The CDR3 extends over 15 amino acids. Germline CDR1 and CDR2: DFQATT and SNEGSKA (reference sequence). Trimming took 6 bases from V and 4 from J, leaving 21 bases between them. The CDR3 sequence: CSAISHRMDFTEAFF. CDR3 DNA sequence: TGCAGTGCCATTTCCCACCGCATGGATTTCACTGAAGCTTTCTTT.

CDR3 nucleotides: TGTGCCACCAGTGATTCCAGGGGCGAGCAGTACTTC. As protein: CATSDSRGEQYF. The V and J genes are TRBV24-1 and TRBJ2-7; weak D call: TRBD1 (6 bases). With 2 bases removed from V and 6 bases from J, the gap between germline ends came to 7 bases. The CDR3 loop spans 12 amino acids. Germline values: CDR1 KGHDR, CDR2 SFDVKD.

This clonotype appeared many times. The chain uses TRBV12-3 or TRBV12-4 and TRBJ2-2; tentatively, D is TRBD1 or TRBD2 (5 bases each). The CDR3 loop spans 13 amino acids. Deletions cut 9 bases from V and 0 bases from J, with 8 bases between. For the CDR3, the DNA is TGTGCCAGTATGGGACCGAACACCGGGGAGCTGTTTTTT. This translates into CASMGPNTGELFF.